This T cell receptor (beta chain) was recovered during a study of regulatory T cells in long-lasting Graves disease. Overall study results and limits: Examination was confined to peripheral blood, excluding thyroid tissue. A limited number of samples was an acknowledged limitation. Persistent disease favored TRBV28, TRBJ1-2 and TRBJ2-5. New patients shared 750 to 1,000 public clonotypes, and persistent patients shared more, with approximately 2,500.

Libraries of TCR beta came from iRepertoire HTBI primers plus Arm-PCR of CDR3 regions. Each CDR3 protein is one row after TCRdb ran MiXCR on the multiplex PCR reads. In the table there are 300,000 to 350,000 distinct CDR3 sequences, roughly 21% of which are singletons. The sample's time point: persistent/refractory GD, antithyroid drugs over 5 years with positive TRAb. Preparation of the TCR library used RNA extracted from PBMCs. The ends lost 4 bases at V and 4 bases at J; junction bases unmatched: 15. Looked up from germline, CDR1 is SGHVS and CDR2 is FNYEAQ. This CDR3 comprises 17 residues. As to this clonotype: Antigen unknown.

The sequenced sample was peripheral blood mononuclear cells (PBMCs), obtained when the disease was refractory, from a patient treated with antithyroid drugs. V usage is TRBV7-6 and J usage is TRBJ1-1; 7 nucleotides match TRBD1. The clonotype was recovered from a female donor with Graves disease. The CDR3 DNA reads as TGTGCCAGCAGCTCCAGTAGGGGATTTTCAGGGGGCACTGAAGCTTTCTTT. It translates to CASSSSRGFSGGTEAFF.